Sequencing of this T cell receptor beta chain was carried out in a study of neurological immune-mediated disorders. Whole-study results and caveats: No CDR3 amino acid sequences were shared by expanded clones across subjects, suggesting private repertoires in all groups.

This clonotype has at least ten counts. Its target is not known. Per the germline V gene, CDR1 is DFQATT and CDR2 is SNEGSKA (reference sequence). The CDR3 consists of 12 residues. V shed 4 bases and J shed 4 bases, with 8 bases lying between them. Each TCR transcript was tagged with a 10-nucleotide random UMI during 5'RACE. Every sequencing run gave over 200 million TCR-beta sequences, taken from 15-18 subjects. MiXCR, applied by TCRdb to the 5' RACE reads, yields one record per CDR3 protein. The sample holds approximately 30,000 distinct CDR3 sequences, less than 8.5% seen once. 2 million unsorted PBMCs were stored in RNAlater at -80 °C before RNA extraction.

The clonotype comes from a woman aged 45-65 years in good health. Sequences were obtained from PBMCs. The chain joins TRBV20-1 to TRBJ2-1; D might be TRBD2 (6 bases). The CDR3 DNA sequence: TGCAGTGCTATGGAGGGGTACAATGAGCAGTTCTTC. Translation gives CSAMEGYNEQFF.